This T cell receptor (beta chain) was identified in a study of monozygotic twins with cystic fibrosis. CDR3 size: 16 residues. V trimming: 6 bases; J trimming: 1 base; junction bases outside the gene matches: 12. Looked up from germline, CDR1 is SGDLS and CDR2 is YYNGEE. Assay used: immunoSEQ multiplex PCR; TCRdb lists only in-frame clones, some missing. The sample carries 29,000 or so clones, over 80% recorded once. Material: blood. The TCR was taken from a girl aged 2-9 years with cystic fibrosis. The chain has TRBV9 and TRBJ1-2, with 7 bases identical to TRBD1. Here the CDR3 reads CASTQERGRLNYGYTF. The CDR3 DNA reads TGTGCCAGCACACAAGAAAGGGGGCGGCTTAACTATGGCTACACCTTC.